This is a list of T cell receptor beta chains from one sample in a study of blood T cell repertoires in COVID-19. Assay: immunoSEQ multiplex PCR; the TCRdb copy retains only in-frame clones and omits some. The table shows 80,000 to 100,000 clones, with 82% occurring only once. Sequenced input: peripheral blood. All receptors come from a man in his sixties or seventies with active or convalescent COVID-19. The CDR3 runs from the conserved cysteine through the conserved F or W. Each record gives: clone size, CDR3 length, D gene, J gene, V gene, CDR3 protein, CDR3 DNA. The D gene is left open where the match is weak. Expanded clones get a size class; other rows say once, few or many, or leave the size out.

>-|16|-|TRBJ2-7|TRBV7-6
CASSLDYRSLEYEQYF
TGTGCCAGCAGCTTAGATTATAGGAGTTTGGAATACGAGCAGTACTTC
>-|18|TRBD2|TRBJ2-7|TRBV5-1
CASSSGLAGGPSSYEQYF
TGCGCCAGCAGCTCCGGACTAGCGGGGGGCCCGAGCTCCTACGAGCAGTACTTC
>few|18|TRBD2|TRBJ2-7|TRBV27
CASSTHRGSSGGSYEQYF
TGTGCCAGCAGTACCCACCGAGGATCTAGCGGGGGGTCCTACGAGCAGTACTTC
>-|17|TRBD2|TRBJ2-3|TRBV7-6
CASSSLGLAGGPDTQYF
TGTGCCAGCAGCTCACTGGGACTAGCGGGGGGGCCAGATACGCAGTATTTT
>-|12|-|TRBJ1-2|TRBV29-1
CSVEAQSPGYTF
TGCAGCGTTGAAGCACAGAGCCCGGGCTACACCTTC
>-|19|TRBD2|TRBJ2-6|TRBV18
CASSPLLAGVNSGANVLTF
TGTGCCAGCTCACCCCTACTAGCGGGGGTCAACTCTGGGGCCAACGTCCTGACTTTC
>-|16|-|TRBJ2-7|TRBV5-1
CASSLAASEHSCEQYF
TGCGCCAGCAGCTTGGCGGCCAGCGAACACTCCTGCGAGCAGTACTTC
>-|17|-|TRBJ2-1|TRBV3-1/TRBV3-2
CASSQDPGRSVYNEQFF
TGTGCCAGCAGCCAAGATCCGGGTAGAAGCGTGTACAATGAGCAGTTCTTC
>-|12|-|TRBJ2-1|TRBV10-1
CASSSRFGEQFF
TGCGCCAGCAGTTCTAGATTTGGTGAGCAGTTCTTC
>once|14|TRBD1|TRBJ1-2|TRBV6-5
CASSYYRGEGGYTF
TGTGCCAGCAGTTACTACAGGGGCGAGGGTGGCTACACCTTC
>-|16|TRBD1|TRBJ1-2|TRBV27
CASSLSLGQGYYGYTF
TGTGCCAGCAGTTTATCGTTGGGACAGGGCTACTATGGCTACACCTTC
>-|17|TRBD2|TRBJ2-3|TRBV25-1
CASSESGGGPFTDTQYF
TGTGCCAGCAGTGAATCTGGCGGGGGGCCTTTCACAGATACGCAGTATTTT
>-|13|-|TRBJ1-1|TRBV30
CAWSVVGGTEAFF
TGTGCCTGGAGTGTGGTCGGGGGCACTGAAGCTTTCTTT
>-|12|-|TRBJ1-1|TRBV19
CASKAEYTEAFF
TGTGCCAGTAAAGCGGAGTACACTGAAGCTTTCTTT
>-|12|-|TRBJ1-1|TRBV6-5
CASYGVGTEAFF
TGTGCCAGCTACGGGGTCGGCACTGAAGCTTTCTTT
>-|11|-|TRBJ1-1|TRBV20-1
CSARPIEEAFF
TGCAGTGCTAGACCCATTGAGGAAGCTTTCTTT
>-|17|-|TRBJ2-3|TRBV4-1
CASSQEGTPFPTDTQYF
TGCGCCAGCAGCCAAGAGGGGACACCCTTCCCCACAGATACGCAGTATTTT
>-|14|TRBD1|TRBJ1-2|TRBV6-1
CASSEGQGWSFYTF
TGTGCCAGCAGTGAGGGACAGGGATGGTCGTTCTACACCTTC
>-|12|-|TRBJ2-3|TRBV30
CAWSYTTDTQYF
TGTGCCTGGAGTTACACCACAGATACGCAGTATTTT
>-|14|-|TRBJ1-2|TRBV3-1/TRBV3-2
CASSQGTANYGYTF
TGTGCCAGCAGCCAAGGGACAGCTAACTATGGCTACACCTTC
>-|17|-|TRBJ1-1|TRBV5-4
CASSQVAGSRMNTEAFF
TGTGCCAGCAGCCAAGTTGCCGGGTCCCGCATGAACACTGAAGCTTTCTTT
>-|14|TRBD2|TRBJ2-1|TRBV7-9
CASSPGGGNNEQFF
TGTGCCAGCAGCCCCGGGGGGGGCAACAATGAGCAGTTCTTC
>-|14|-|TRBJ2-1|TRBV21-1
CASSTHRGNPEQFF
TGTGCCAGCAGCACCCATCGGGGGAATCCTGAGCAGTTCTTC
>once|13|-|TRBJ1-5|TRBV7-9
CASSPRGGQPQHF
TGTGCCAGCAGCCCTCGGGGGGGTCAGCCCCAGCATTTT
>once|14|TRBD1|TRBJ1-2|TRBV5-4
CASSLGAGGRSYTF
TGTGCCAGCAGCTTGGGAGCAGGGGGCAGAAGCTACACCTTC
>-|15|-|TRBJ1-1|TRBV9
CASSVDGGMGTEAFF
TGTGCCAGCAGCGTAGATGGGGGGATGGGGACTGAAGCTTTCTTT
>-|15|-|TRBJ1-1|TRBV18
CASSIGQNMNTEAFF
TGTGCCAGCTCAATTGGACAAAACATGAACACTGAAGCTTTCTTT
>-|16|TRBD2|TRBJ2-1|TRBV4-2
CASSQGVGGGSNEQFF
TGTGCCAGCAGCCAAGGGGTCGGGGGGGGATCAAATGAGCAGTTCTTC
>-|11|-|TRBJ1-2|TRBV7-9
CASSFSFGYTF
TGTGCCAGCAGCTTTAGTTTTGGCTACACCTTC
>-|18|TRBD1|TRBJ2-5|TRBV7-3
CASSPHFDRDRGGETQYF
TGTGCCAGCAGCCCACATTTCGACCGGGACAGGGGAGGGGAGACCCAGTACTTC
>-|16|-|TRBJ1-3|TRBV18
CASSPSRGASGNTIYF
TGTGCCAGCTCACCCTCCAGGGGCGCTAGTGGAAACACCATATATTTT